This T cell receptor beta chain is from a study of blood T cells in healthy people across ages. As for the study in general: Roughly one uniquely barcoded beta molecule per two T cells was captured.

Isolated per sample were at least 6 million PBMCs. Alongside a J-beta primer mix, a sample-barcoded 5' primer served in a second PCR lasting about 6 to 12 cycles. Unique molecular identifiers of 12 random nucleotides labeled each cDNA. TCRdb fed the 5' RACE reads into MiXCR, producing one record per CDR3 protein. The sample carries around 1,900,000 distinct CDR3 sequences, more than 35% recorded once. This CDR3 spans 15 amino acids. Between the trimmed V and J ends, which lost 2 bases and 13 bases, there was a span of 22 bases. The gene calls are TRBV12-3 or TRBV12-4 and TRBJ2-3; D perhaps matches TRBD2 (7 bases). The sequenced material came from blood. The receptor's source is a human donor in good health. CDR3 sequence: CASSLLGGGADVEYF. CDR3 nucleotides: TGTGCCAGCAGTTTACTAGGGGGGGGAGCAGATGTGGAGTATTTT.